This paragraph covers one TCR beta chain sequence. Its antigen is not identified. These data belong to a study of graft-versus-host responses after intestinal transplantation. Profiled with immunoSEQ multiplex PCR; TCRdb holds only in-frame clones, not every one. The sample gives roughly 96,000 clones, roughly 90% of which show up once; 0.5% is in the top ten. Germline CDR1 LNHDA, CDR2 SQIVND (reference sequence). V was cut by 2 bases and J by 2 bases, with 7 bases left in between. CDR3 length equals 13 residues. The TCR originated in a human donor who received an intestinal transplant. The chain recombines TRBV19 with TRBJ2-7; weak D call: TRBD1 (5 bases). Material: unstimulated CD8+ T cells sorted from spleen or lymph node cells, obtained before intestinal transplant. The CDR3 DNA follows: TGTGCCAGTAGTATAACAGGAACCTACGAGCAGTACTTC. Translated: CASSITGTYEQYF.